Below, one T cell receptor (beta chain) is given with its context. One entry per CDR3 protein results from TCRdb running MiXCR on the RT-PCR reads. Among about 170,000 distinct CDR3 sequences listed, about 12% were seen once. This CDR3 comprises 15 residues. Trimming removed 0 bases from V and 3 bases from J; junction bases left unmatched: 5. CDR1 and CDR2 (germline): ENHRY, SYGVKD. The data belong to a study of response to subunit inactivated influenza vaccine. These data were also filed under a second study, of T cells expressing NK-cell markers. That paper adds: UMIs were included in TCR beta cDNA generated by 5'RACE template switching.

Sequenced material: CD8+ T cells sorted from PBMCs, taken approximately 12 days after vaccination. The chain carries TRBV10-3 and TRBJ2-7, with 7 bases that match TRBD1. The TCR comes from a man between 45 and 60 years old who received an inactivated influenza vaccine. CDR3 DNA: TGTGCCATCAGTGAGTCGTCGGACAGGAGCTACGAGCAGTACTTC. Its translation is CAISESSDRSYEQYF.